The sequence of this TCR beta chain was determined in a study of blood T cell repertoires in COVID-19. Turning to the study itself: T cells, B-cell-depleted T cells, or PBMCs provided the cDNA or gDNA that served as material.

CDR1 and CDR2 (germline): MDHEN, SYDVKM. The CDR3 contains 16 residues. J lost 7 bases, V lost 6 bases, and 8 bases had no gene match. As handled by the study authors: Amplification from reference gene primers served as the basis for estimated nucleated cell counts. Clones were sequenced by immunoSEQ multiplex PCR, and TCRdb holds only the in-frame ones, with some missing. V and J calls and clone size come straight from that table; D and trimming were deduced from the DNA. The sample comprises some 100,000 clones, 85% to 95% of which are singletons, and 5% to 6% rests with the top ten. Sequences were obtained from peripheral blood. This rearrangement joins TRBV28 to TRBJ1-6; 11 positions agree with TRBD1. The sequence was obtained from a man aged 50-60 years with active COVID-19. CDR3 sequence (DNA): TGTGCCAGCAGCTACTGGACAGGGGGCCCAAATTCACCCCTCCACTTT. Protein: CASSYWTGGPNSPLHF.